The 25 T cell receptor beta chains below come from one sample, sequenced in a study of T cells in Graves' hyperthyroidism and ophthalmopathy (dated by TCRdb to between 2018 and 2020). Library preparation was by multiplex PCR. Reads for this sample came from an Illumina HiSeq 2000. The TCR beta CDR3 regions were amplified from RNA transcripts. A first-round RT-PCR of the TCR CDR3 used the HTBI primer set with the Qiagen OneStep RT-PCR kit. TCRdb reworked the public reads: Q25 trimming with fastp, MiXCR clone assembly, productive beta chains retained. Each record represents a unique CDR3 protein, reported with the most common genes and DNA among its rows. The sample includes over 500,000 distinct CDR3 sequences, with around 15% observed a single time. Clones ranked in the top ten supply approximately 14% of the sample. Sequencing input: blood. These TCRs come from a middle-aged woman with Graves' hyperthyroidism.

In its sample, this clonotype was seen a few times. The V and J genes are TRBV14 and TRBJ1-1; 7 bases map to TRBD1. Germline V gene data show CDR1 as SGHDN and CDR2 as FVKESK. V gave up 6 bases and J gave up 3 bases; unmatched junction bases: 16. This CDR3 spans 17 amino acids. Here the CDR3 DNA reads TGTGCCAGCAGGCGGTCCGGACAGGCACCGTCTTACACTGAAGCTTTCTTT. This gives the protein CASRRSGQAPSYTEAFF.

The DNA for the CDR3 is TGCGCCAGCAGCCAAGGTCTAGCGGGGCGGGAGACCCAGTACTTC. Its translation is CASSQGLAGRETQYF. The V and J genes are TRBV4-1 and TRBJ2-5; 9 bases align to TRBD2. The V gene end was trimmed by 1 base and the J gene end by 5 bases; junction bases not matched to a gene: 5. The CDR3 runs to 15 residues. CDR1 MGHRA and CDR2 YSYEKL come from the germline V gene.

This clonotype came up a few times. The chain links TRBV6-1 to TRBJ1-6; TRBD1 is a possible D gene (5 bases). Trimming cost V 5 bases and J 8 bases, with 16 bases left between them. From germline, CDR1 is MNHNS and CDR2 SASEGT. This CDR3 region has 15 residues. The CDR3 DNA reads TGTGCCAGCAGTACCACTGGGGGGAAGGATTCACCCCTCCACTTT. Encoded protein: CASSTTGGKDSPLHF.

At least ten counts were recorded for this clonotype. V gene TRBV2 combines with J gene TRBJ1-3; no reliable D call. The CDR3 has 14 amino acids. In germline, CDR1 is SNHLY, CDR2 FYNNEI. V was trimmed by 7 bases and J by 0 bases, leaving 10 bases between them. The CDR3 DNA reads TGTGCCAGCACCGAAGACGACTCTGGAAACACCATATATTTT. Protein sequence: CASTEDDSGNTIYF.

There are a few counts of this clonotype. The V gene is TRBV12-3 or TRBV12-4, the J gene TRBJ1-2; possibly TRBD1 for D (5 bases). CDR3 length equals 16 residues. The V gene lost 6 bases and the J gene lost 4 bases, with 21 bases spanning the gap. The CDR3 spells CASSPTAGVTLYGYTF. The CDR3 DNA follows: TGTGCCAGCAGCCCAACGGCGGGGGTAACCCTCTATGGCTACACCTTC.

This clonotype was found many times. The rearrangement joins TRBV3-1 to TRBJ1-2; D remains ambiguous. This CDR3 has 13 amino acids. CDR1 and CDR2 (germline): LGHDT, YNNKEL (reference sequence). Trimming left V 3 bases short and J 6 bases short, with 11 bases between. For the CDR3, the DNA is TGTGCCAGCAGCCATCGGCCAGAAGATGGCTACACCTTC. Translated: CASSHRPEDGYTF.

This clonotype was observed at least ten times. The chain combines TRBV29-1 with TRBJ2-7, with D possibly TRBD1 on 6 matching bases. The CDR3 has 13 residues. The germline V gene has CDR1 SQVTM and CDR2 ANQGSEA. Trimming left V 0 bases short and J 2 bases short, with 8 bases between. The CDR3 region is CSVEEDSTYEQYF. As DNA, the CDR3 is TGCAGCGTTGAAGAGGACAGCACCTACGAGCAGTACTTC.

This clonotype was counted ten times or more. Here the CDR3 reads CASSIKGGSYEQYF. CDR3 nucleotides: TGTGCCAGTAGTATAAAGGGCGGATCCTACGAGCAGTACTTC. V gene TRBV19 combines with J gene TRBJ2-7; D not certain. Germline CDR1 and CDR2: LNHDA and SQIVND (reference sequence). V dropped 2 bases and J dropped 1 base, with 9 bases sitting between them. The CDR3 has 14 residues.

A remark on this clonotype: A read error may produce the germline difference seen at one junction end. The chain's CDR3 is CASSLLAGLQEAQYF. DNA for the CDR3: TGTGCCAGCAGTTTGTTAGCGGGCCTACAAGAGGCCCAGTACTTC. The rearrangement links TRBV27 to TRBJ2-5, with TRBD2 matching 7 bases. From germline, CDR1 is MNHEY and CDR2 SMNVEV (reference sequence). This CDR3 is built from 15 residues.

The table lists this clonotype with a few counts. The V and J genes are TRBV5-1 and TRBJ2-2; 12 nucleotides line up with TRBD2. Trimming at V came to 1 base and at J to 5 bases, leaving 3 bases not matched to a gene. CDR3 length equals 16 residues. In germline, CDR1 is SGHRS, CDR2 YFSETQ. In nucleotides, the CDR3 is TGCGCCAGCAGCTTGTTGACTAGCGGGAGTACCGGGGAGCTGTTTTTT. This codes for CASSLLTSGSTGELFF.

This clonotype was picked up many times. The V gene is TRBV5-5, the J gene TRBJ2-7, with TRBD1 matching 7 bases. With 1 base clipped from V and 2 bases from J, the junction kept 3 bases outside the gene matches. In germline, CDR1 is SGHKS, CDR2 YYEKEE (reference sequence). The CDR3 has 14 residues. The CDR3 spells CASSLTGVAYEQYF. Here the CDR3 DNA reads TGTGCCAGCAGCTTGACAGGGGTGGCCTACGAGCAGTACTTC.

This clonotype has only a few counts. The V gene is TRBV20-1, the J gene TRBJ2-2; D remains unclear. CDR1 DFQATT and CDR2 SNEGSKA come from the germline V gene (reference sequence). The CDR3 consists of 14 residues. Trimming left V 3 bases short and J 4 bases short, with 12 bases between. This CDR3 is CSASEGPVTGELFF. The CDR3, as DNA: TGCAGTGCTAGCGAAGGGCCGGTCACCGGGGAGCTGTTTTTT.

This clonotype has ten or more counts. V usage is TRBV2 and J usage is TRBJ2-1, with 7 nucleotides matching TRBD1. The CDR3 sequence is 11 residues long. Germline lookup yields CDR1 SNHLY and CDR2 FYNNEI. With 9 bases clipped from V and 10 bases from J, the junction kept 6 bases outside the gene matches. CDR3 protein: CASDRVGEQFF. CDR3 coding DNA: TGTGCCAGTGACAGGGTTGGAGAGCAGTTCTTC.

This clonotype was observed a handful of times. The chain is built from TRBV2 and TRBJ2-5; D is possibly TRBD2 (6 bases). The V end lost 6 bases, the J end lost 3 bases, and 14 bases lay between the germline ends. Germline-derived CDR1 and CDR2 are SNHLY and FYNNEI. This CDR3 is built from 14 residues. The CDR3 reads CASSSIGGEETQYF. CDR3 DNA sequence: TGTGCCAGCAGCTCTATAGGAGGGGAAGAGACCCAGTACTTC.

The table lists this clonotype with many counts. This chain's CDR3 is CATERSYEQYF. In DNA, the CDR3 is TGTGCCACGGAGCGCTCCTACGAGCAGTACTTC. V is TRBV28 and J is TRBJ2-7; D is undetermined. V dropped 10 bases and J dropped 0 bases, with 7 bases sitting between them. Germline loops: CDR1 MDHEN, CDR2 SYDVKM. This CDR3 is built from 11 residues.

Many counts were recorded for this clonotype. V is TRBV6-1 and J is TRBJ2-5; 8 bases agree with TRBD2. Germline loops: CDR1 MNHNS, CDR2 SASEGT. The length of the CDR3 is 13 residues. The junction had 4 bases not matched to a gene; V was cut back by 5 bases and J by 5 bases. CDR3 DNA: TGTGCCAGCAGTATAGCGGGATTTGAGACCCAGTACTTC. Its translation is CASSIAGFETQYF.

This clonotype has more than one count but fewer than ten. The chain links TRBV27 to TRBJ2-1, with D possibly being TRBD2 (6 bases). Trimming removed 11 bases from V and 3 bases from J, with 26 bases in between. Germline V gives CDR1 MNHEY, CDR2 SMNVEV (reference sequence). The CDR3 spans 17 residues. This CDR3 reads CAGKAGYRESYYNEQFF. CDR3 in DNA: TGTGCCGGGAAAGCAGGGTATCGGGAGAGTTACTACAATGAGCAGTTCTTC.

This clonotype appeared many times. V and J are TRBV11-2 and TRBJ1-2; a weak D match, TRBD1 (6 bases). V lost 5 bases to trimming and J lost 0 bases, with 10 bases between them. Germline V gene sequence: CDR1 SGHAT, CDR2 FQNNGV. CDR3 size: 14 residues. For the CDR3, the DNA is TGTGCCAGCAGCCCCCGGGACACTAACTATGGCTACACCTTC. Translation: CASSPRDTNYGYTF.

This rearrangement joins TRBV29-1 to TRBJ1-2, with TRBD1 as a possible D gene (5 bases). Per the germline V gene, CDR1 is SQVTM and CDR2 is ANQGSEA. The germline V and J ends were trimmed by 5 bases and 4 bases, with 14 bases remaining between them. The CDR3 runs 13 residues. The CDR3 region has the DNA TGCAGCGTTTCTTGGGGCACCCTCTATGGCTACACCTTC. Translating gives CSVSWGTLYGYTF.

This clonotype was found a few times. This chain joins TRBV7-9 and TRBJ1-3; 8 nucleotides agree with TRBD1. V shed 4 bases, J shed 0 bases, and the junction held 5 bases outside the gene matches. The germline V gene encodes CDR1 SEHNR and CDR2 FQNEAQ (reference sequence). The CDR3 consists of 16 residues. CDR3 nucleotides: TGTGCCAGCAGCTCAACAGGGGGAGGCTCTGGAAACACCATATATTTT. Its translation: CASSSTGGGSGNTIYF.

J is TRBJ2-1 and V is TRBV7-9; 12 bases agree with TRBD2. This CDR3 is built from 14 residues. With 6 bases clipped from V and 8 bases from J, the junction kept 5 bases outside the gene matches. Looked up from germline, CDR1 is SEHNR and CDR2 is FQNEAQ (reference sequence). The CDR3 DNA is TGTGCCAGCAGGTGGACTAGCGGGAAGGATGAGCAGTTCTTC. As protein: CASRWTSGKDEQFF.

The chain links TRBV12-3 or TRBV12-4 to TRBJ1-1; the D gene is possibly TRBD1 (5 bases). There are 12 residues in the CDR3. Trimming shortened V by 5 bases and J by 5 bases, and 9 bases separated the two germline ends. Here the CDR3 DNA reads TGTGCCAGCAGTCTGACAGAAACTGAAGCTTTCTTT. This sequence encodes CASSLTETEAFF.

This clonotype was recorded at least ten times. The rearrangement uses TRBV3-1 and TRBJ2-5; D unresolved. Trimming stripped 1 base from V and 3 bases from J, with 9 bases between. There are 14 residues in the CDR3. Germline CDR1 is LGHDT and CDR2 is YNNKEL (reference sequence). CDR3 coding DNA: TGTGCCAGCAGCCAAGCGCTGGCGGAAGAGACCCAGTACTTC. This codes for CASSQALAEETQYF.

This clonotype occurred many times. J is TRBJ2-1 and V is TRBV29-1, with TRBD2 matching 10 bases. The V gene end was trimmed by 7 bases and the J gene end by 6 bases; junction bases not matched to a gene: 9. Looked up from germline, CDR1 is SQVTM and CDR2 is ANQGSEA. This CDR3 contains 14 residues. The CDR3 DNA reads TGCAGCGCGGAACTGGTAGCGGGGGGCAATGAGCAGTTCTTC. This gives the protein CSAELVAGGNEQFF.

This chain joins TRBV29-1 and TRBJ2-3; 9 bases are a match to TRBD1. Germline-derived CDR1 and CDR2 are SQVTM and ANQGSEA. The length of the CDR3 is 14 residues. The junction had 6 bases not matched to a gene; V was cut back by 6 bases and J by 2 bases. The CDR3 spells CSVDRDRATDTQYF. CDR3 nucleotide sequence: TGCAGCGTGGATCGGGACAGGGCCACAGATACGCAGTATTTT.